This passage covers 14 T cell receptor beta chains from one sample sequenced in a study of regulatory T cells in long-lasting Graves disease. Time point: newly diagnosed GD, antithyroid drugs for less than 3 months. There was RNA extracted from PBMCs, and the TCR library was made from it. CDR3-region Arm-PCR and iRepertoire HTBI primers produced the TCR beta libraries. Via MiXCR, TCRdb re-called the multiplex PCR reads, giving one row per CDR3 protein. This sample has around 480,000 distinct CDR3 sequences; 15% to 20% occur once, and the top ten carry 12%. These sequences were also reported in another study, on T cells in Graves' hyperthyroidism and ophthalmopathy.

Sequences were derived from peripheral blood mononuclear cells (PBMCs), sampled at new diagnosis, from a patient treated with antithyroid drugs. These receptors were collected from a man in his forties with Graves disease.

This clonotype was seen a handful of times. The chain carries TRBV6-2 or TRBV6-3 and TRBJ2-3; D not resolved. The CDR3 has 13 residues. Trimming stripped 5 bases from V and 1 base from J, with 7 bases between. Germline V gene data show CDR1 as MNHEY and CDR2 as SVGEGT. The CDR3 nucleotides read TGTGCCAGCAGTGAAGTCGGCACAGATACGCAGTATTTT. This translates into CASSEVGTDTQYF.

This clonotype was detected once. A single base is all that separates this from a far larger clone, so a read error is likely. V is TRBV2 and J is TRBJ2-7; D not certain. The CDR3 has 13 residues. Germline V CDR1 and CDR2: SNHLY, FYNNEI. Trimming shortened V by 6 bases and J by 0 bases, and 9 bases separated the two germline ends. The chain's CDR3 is CASSQWVSYEQYF. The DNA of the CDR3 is TGTGCCAGCAGCCAATGGGTCTCCTACGAGCAGTACTTC.

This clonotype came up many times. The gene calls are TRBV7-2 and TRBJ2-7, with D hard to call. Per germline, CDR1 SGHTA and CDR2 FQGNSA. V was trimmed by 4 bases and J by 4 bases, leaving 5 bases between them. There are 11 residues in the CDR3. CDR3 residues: CASSYKYEQYF. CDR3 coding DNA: TGTGCCAGCAGCTATAAATACGAGCAGTACTTC.

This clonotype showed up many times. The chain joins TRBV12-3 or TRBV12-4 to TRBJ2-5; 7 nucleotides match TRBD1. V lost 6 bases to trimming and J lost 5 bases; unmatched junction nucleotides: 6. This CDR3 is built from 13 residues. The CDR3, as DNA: TGTGCCAGCAGGAAACAGGGGATCGAGACCCAGTACTTC. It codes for CASRKQGIETQYF.

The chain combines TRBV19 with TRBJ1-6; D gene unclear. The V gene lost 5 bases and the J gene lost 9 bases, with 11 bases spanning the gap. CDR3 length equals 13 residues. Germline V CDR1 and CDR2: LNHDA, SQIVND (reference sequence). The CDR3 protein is CASSSERGSPLHF. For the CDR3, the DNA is TGTGCCAGTAGTTCCGAACGTGGTTCACCCCTCCACTTT. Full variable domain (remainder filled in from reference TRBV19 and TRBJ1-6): DGGITQSPKYLFRKEGQNVTLSCEQNLNHDAMYWYRQDPGQGLRLIYYSQIVNDFQKGDIAEGYSVSREKKESFPLTVTSAQKNPTAFYLCASSSERGSPLHFGNGTRLTVT.

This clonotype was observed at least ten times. Written as DNA, the CDR3 is TGTGCCAGCAGCCACAGGGACAGCTACGAGCAGTACTTC. This codes for CASSHRDSYEQYF. The chain links TRBV12-3 or TRBV12-4 to TRBJ2-7; TRBD1 matches 7 bases. V dropped 6 bases and J dropped 3; count of bases not matched to a gene: 5. CDR3 size: 13 residues.

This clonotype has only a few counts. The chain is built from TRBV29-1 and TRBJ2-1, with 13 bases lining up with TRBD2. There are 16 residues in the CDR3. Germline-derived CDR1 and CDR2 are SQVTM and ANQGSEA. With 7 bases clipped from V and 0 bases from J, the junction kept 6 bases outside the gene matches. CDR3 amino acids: CSARTSGSLSYNEQFF. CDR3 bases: TGCAGCGCTCGGACTAGCGGGAGCCTCTCCTACAATGAGCAGTTCTTC.

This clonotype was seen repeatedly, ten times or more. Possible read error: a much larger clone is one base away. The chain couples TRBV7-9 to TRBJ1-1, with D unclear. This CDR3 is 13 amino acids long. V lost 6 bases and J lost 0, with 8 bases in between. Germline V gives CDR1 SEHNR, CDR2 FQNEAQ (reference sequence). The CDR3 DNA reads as TGTGCCAGCAGGGACGGCATGAACACTGAAGCTTTCTTT. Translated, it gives CASRDGMNTEAFF.

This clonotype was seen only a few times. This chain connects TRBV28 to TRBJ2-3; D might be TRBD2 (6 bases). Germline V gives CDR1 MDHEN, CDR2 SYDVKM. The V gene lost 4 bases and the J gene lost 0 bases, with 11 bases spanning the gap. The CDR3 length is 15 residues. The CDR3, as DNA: TGTGCCAGCAGTTCGCCGGGACTTAGCACAGATACGCAGTATTTT. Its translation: CASSSPGLSTDTQYF.

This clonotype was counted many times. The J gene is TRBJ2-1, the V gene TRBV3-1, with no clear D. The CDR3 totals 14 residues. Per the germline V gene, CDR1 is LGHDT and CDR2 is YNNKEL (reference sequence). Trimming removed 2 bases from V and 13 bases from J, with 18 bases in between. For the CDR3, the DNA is TGTGCCAGCAGCCAAACGTCTTCGTCTGAGACCCAGTTCTTC. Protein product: CASSQTSSSETQFF.

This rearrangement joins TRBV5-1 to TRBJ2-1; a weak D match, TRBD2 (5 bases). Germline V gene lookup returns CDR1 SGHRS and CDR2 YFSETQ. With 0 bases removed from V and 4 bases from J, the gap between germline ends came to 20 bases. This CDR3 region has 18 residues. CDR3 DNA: TGCGCCAGCAGCTTGGACTCAACGTTTTGGGGAGCTTACAATGAGCAGTTCTTC. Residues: CASSLDSTFWGAYNEQFF.

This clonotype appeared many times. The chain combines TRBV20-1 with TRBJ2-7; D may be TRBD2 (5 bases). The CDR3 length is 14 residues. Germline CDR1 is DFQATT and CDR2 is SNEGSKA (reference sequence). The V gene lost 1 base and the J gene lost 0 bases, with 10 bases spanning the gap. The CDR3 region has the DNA TGCAGTGCTAGAGTGAGTCTAGCCTCCTACGAGCAGTACTTC. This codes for CSARVSLASYEQYF.

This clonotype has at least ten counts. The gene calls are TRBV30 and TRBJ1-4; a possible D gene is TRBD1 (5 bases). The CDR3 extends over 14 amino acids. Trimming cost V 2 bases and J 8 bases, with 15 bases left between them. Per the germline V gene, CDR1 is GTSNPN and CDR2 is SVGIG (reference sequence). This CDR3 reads CAWSIRQGSEKLFF. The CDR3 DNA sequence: TGTGCCTGGAGTATACGGCAGGGTAGCGAAAAACTGTTTTTT. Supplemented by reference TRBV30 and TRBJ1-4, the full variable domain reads SQTIHQWPATLVQPVGSPLSLECTVEGTSNPNLYWYRQAAGRGLQLLFYSVGIGQISSEVPQNLSASRPQDRQFILSSKKLLLSDSGFYLCAWSIRQGSEKLFFGSGTQLSVL.

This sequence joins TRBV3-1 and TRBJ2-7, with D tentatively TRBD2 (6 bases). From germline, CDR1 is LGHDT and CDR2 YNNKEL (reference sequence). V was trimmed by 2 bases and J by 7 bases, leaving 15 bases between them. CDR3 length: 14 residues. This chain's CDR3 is CASSQPGLASEQYF. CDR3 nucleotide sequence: TGTGCCAGCAGCCAACCGGGACTTGCCTCGGAGCAGTACTTC.